Listed below are T cell receptor beta chains from one sample, sequenced in a study of identifying expanded T cells in peripheral blood. Generated by immunoSEQ multiplex PCR, the TCRdb table keeps only in-frame clones and is missing some. Of 95,000 or so clones in the sample, 70% to 90% were seen once. Material: blood. The origin of the receptors is a person between 18 and 69 years old in good health. Both conserved end residues are part of each CDR3. Each record gives: V gene, J gene, D gene, clone size, CDR3 DNA, CDR3 protein. The D gene is left open where the match is weak. Clone size, where shown, is once, few, many, or a class for clones that have expanded.

>TRBV7-2|TRBJ1-1|NA|NA
TGTGCCAGCAGCGCAGGGATCCAGACTGAAGCTTTCTTT
CASSAGIQTEAFF
>TRBV30|TRBJ1-2|NA|NA
TGTGCCTGGGGTCAACAGAGCTACACCTTC
CAWGQQSYTF
>TRBV5-4|TRBJ2-4|TRBD1|NA
TGTGCCAGCAGCTTGGGGGTGACAGGGCAAAACATTCAGTACTTC
CASSLGVTGQNIQYF
>TRBV30|TRBJ1-3|NA|NA
TGTGCCTTGACCCTGGGACCGCGCTCTGGAAACACCATATATTTT
CALTLGPRSGNTIYF
>TRBV7-2|TRBJ1-4|TRBD1|NA
TGTGCCAGCAGCCCCAGACAGGGGAATAATGAAAAACTGTTTTTT
CASSPRQGNNEKLFF
>TRBV15|TRBJ1-2|NA|once
TGTGCCACCAGCAGACGGGACGGGGCTAACTATGGCTACACCTTC
CATSRRDGANYGYTF
>TRBV4-1|TRBJ2-2|NA|once
TGCGCCAGCAGCCAAGGTTACGGGGGGCTTGACGGGGAGCTGTTTTTT
CASSQGYGGLDGELFF
>TRBV19|TRBJ2-7|NA|NA
TGTGCCAGTAGTCCGAGGACAGTGTACGAGCAGTACTTC
CASSPRTVYEQYF
>TRBV5-1|TRBJ1-1|NA|NA
TGCGCCAGCAGCTTGGGCATTGTGGCAGGTCGAAACACTGAAGCTTTCTTT
CASSLGIVAGRNTEAFF
>TRBV7-2|TRBJ2-1|TRBD2|NA
TGTGCCAGCAGCTTAGGCGGGAGGTTCAATGAGCAGTTCTTC
CASSLGGRFNEQFF
>TRBV7-9|TRBJ2-7|NA|NA
TGTGCCAGCAGCTCCGGACAGTCCGAGCAGTACTTC
CASSSGQSEQYF